This TCR beta chain emerged from a study of neurological immune-mediated disorders. TCRdb redid the calling of the 5' RACE reads with MiXCR, one entry per CDR3 protein. The data hold more than 35,000 distinct CDR3 sequences, with 2.5% to 3.5% observed a single time. The unsorted libraries originated from 2 million PBMCs that had been stored at -80 C. Findings and caveats of the study: None of the CDR3 amino acid sequences of expanded clones were shared across subjects, and this suggested private repertoires in all groups. The study phylogenetically grouped the repertoires of 18 of 34 multiple sclerosis patients into one related-CDR3 cluster, a possible signature.

Only a few counts were recorded for this clonotype. Antigen unknown. This receptor was identified in a woman between 50 and 59 years old with multiple sclerosis. The sequenced sample consisted of PBMCs.

The CDR3 sequence is CASSQDGDYNEKLFF. The DNA of the CDR3 is TGTGCCAGCAGCCAAGATGGTGATTATAATGAAAAACTGTTTTTT. The gene calls are TRBV14 and TRBJ1-4, with D unresolved. Germline-derived CDR1 and CDR2 are SGHDN and FVKESK. Trimming took off 0 bases at V and 4 bases at J, with 9 bases between the two ends. CDR3 length: 15 residues. Full variable domain (missing parts from reference TRBV14 and TRBJ1-4): EAGVTQFPSHSVIEKGQTVTLRCDPISGHDNLYWYRRVMGKEIKFLLHFVKESKQDESGMPNNRFLAERTGGTYSTLKVQPAELEDSGVYFCASSQDGDYNEKLFFGSGTQLSVL.